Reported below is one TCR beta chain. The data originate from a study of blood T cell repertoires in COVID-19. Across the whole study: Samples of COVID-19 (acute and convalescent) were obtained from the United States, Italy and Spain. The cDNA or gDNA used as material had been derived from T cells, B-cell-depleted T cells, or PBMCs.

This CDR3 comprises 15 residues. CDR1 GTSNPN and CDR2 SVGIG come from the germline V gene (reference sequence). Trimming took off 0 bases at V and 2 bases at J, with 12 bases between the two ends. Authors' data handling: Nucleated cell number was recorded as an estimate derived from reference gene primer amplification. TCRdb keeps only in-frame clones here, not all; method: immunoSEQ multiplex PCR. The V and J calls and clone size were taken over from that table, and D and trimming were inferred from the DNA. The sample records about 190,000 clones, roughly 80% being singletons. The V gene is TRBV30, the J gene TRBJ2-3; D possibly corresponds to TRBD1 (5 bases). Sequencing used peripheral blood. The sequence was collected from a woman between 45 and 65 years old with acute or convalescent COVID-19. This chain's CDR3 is CAWSVPTGLTDTQYF. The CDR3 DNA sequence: TGTGCCTGGAGTGTACCTACAGGCCTCACAGATACGCAGTATTTT.